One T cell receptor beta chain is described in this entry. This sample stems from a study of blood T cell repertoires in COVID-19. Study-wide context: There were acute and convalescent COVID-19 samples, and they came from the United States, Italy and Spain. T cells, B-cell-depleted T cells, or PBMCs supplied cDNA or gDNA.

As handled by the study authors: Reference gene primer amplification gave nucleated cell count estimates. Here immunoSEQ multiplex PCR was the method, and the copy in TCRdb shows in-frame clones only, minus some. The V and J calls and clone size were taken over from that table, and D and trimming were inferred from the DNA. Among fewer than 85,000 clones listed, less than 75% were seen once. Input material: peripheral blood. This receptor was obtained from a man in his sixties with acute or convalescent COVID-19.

The DNA for the CDR3 is TGTGCCAGCAGCACAGGGACAGGGCAGGGCTACACCTTC. Translated, it gives CASSTGTGQGYTF. The rearrangement uses TRBV7-6 and TRBJ1-2, with 9 bases aligning to TRBD1. Trimming removed 5 bases from V and 8 bases from J; junction bases left unmatched: 6. Germline CDR1 is SGHVS and CDR2 is FNYEAQ. This CDR3 spans 13 amino acids.